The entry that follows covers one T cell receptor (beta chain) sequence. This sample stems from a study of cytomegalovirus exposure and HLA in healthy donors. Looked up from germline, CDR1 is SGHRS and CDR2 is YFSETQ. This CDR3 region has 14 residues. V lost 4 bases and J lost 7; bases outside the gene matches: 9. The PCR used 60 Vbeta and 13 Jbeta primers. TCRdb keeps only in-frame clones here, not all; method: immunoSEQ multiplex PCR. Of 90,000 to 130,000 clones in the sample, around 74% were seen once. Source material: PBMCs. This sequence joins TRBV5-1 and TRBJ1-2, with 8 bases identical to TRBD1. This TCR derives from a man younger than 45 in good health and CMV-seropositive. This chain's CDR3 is CASSALGQGAGYTF. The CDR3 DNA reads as TGCGCCAGCAGCGCTTTGGGTCAGGGGGCTGGCTACACCTTC.